This TCR beta chain was recovered during a study of cytomegalovirus exposure and HLA in healthy donors. Overall study findings and caveats: The listing of roughly 160 TCR beta chains classed them as cytomegalovirus-associated. The authors later found most CMV-associated TCR beta chains appeared HLA-restricted. No immune exposure information besides CMV serostatus was available.

Germline V lookup: CDR1 MNHEY, CDR2 SVGAGI. The CDR3 length is 13 residues. After removal of 6 bases from V and 6 bases from J, the junction contained 4 bases not matched to a gene. This PCR relied on a set of 60 Vbeta primers and 13 Jbeta primers. The protocol was immunoSEQ multiplex PCR, while the TCRdb copy is restricted to in-frame clones and leaves out a portion. The sample has about 71,000 clones, 70% to 80% seen once; the top ten hold around a tenth. On this clone: As yet, its antigen is unknown.

Sequenced: PBMCs. The chain employs TRBV6-5 and TRBJ2-1; 8 positions agree with TRBD2. The receptor's source is a woman aged 50 to 60 in good health and CMV-seropositive. The CDR3: CASRLSGGNEQFF. The CDR3 DNA reads as TGTGCCAGCAGATTAAGCGGGGGCAATGAGCAGTTCTTC.